A selection of T cell receptor beta chains follows, all from one sample in a study of early T cells in non-severe SARS-CoV-2 infection. Each CDR3 protein is one row after TCRdb ran MiXCR on the 5' RACE reads. The table lists some 54,000 distinct CDR3 sequences, over 7.5% of them singletons. The sequencing input was whole blood. These receptors came from an adult who was a healthcare worker with PCR-confirmed SARS-CoV-2 infection or an uninfected control (not recorded which). Both conserved end residues are part of each CDR3. D genes are given only for firm matches. Not all rows give a size; the values are once, few, many and, for expanded clones, a class.

j_call: TRBJ2-1
v_call: TRBV18
clone_size: many
d_call: NA
cdr3_nt: TGTGCCAGCTCACGGGACTCCCGTGATGAGCAGTTCTTC
cdr3_aa: CASSRDSRDEQFF

j_call: TRBJ2-7
v_call: TRBV9
clone_size: few
d_call: NA
cdr3_nt: TGTGCCAGCAGCGTGAGGGACTCGTGGAGCTACGAGCAGTACTTC
cdr3_aa: CASSVRDSWSYEQYF

j_call: TRBJ2-1
v_call: TRBV6-6
clone_size: many
d_call: TRBD2
cdr3_nt: TGTGCCAGCAGACCCGGGACTAGCGGGAGGGACCGATCCTACAATGAGCAGTTCTTC
cdr3_aa: CASRPGTSGRDRSYNEQFF

j_call: TRBJ1-3
v_call: TRBV11-2
clone_size: many
d_call: NA
cdr3_nt: TGTGCCAGCAGGTTATACGGGTCTTCTGGAAACACCATATATTTT
cdr3_aa: CASRLYGSSGNTIYF

j_call: TRBJ2-3
v_call: TRBV7-9
clone_size: few
d_call: NA
cdr3_nt: TGTGCCAGCAGCACGGGATCCTCAGATACGCAGTATTTT
cdr3_aa: CASSTGSSDTQYF

j_call: TRBJ2-2
v_call: TRBV7-3
clone_size: NA
d_call: NA
cdr3_nt: TGTGCCAGCAGCTTAATACGGGGGCCGGACACCGGGGAGCTGTTTTTT
cdr3_aa: CASSLIRGPDTGELFF

j_call: TRBJ2-3
v_call: TRBV7-2
clone_size: many
d_call: NA
cdr3_nt: TGTGCCAGCAGGGGGCCTGGGGATACGCAGTATTTT
cdr3_aa: CASRGPGDTQYF

j_call: TRBJ1-6
v_call: TRBV5-4
clone_size: many
d_call: NA
cdr3_nt: TGTGCCAGCAGCTTAAAGGGGAATTCACCCCTCCACTTT
cdr3_aa: CASSLKGNSPLHF

j_call: TRBJ2-3
v_call: TRBV5-1
clone_size: NA
d_call: TRBD1
cdr3_nt: TGCGCCAGCAGCTTGATAACAGGGGTCACAGATACGCAGTATTTT
cdr3_aa: CASSLITGVTDTQYF

j_call: TRBJ2-3
v_call: TRBV4-2
clone_size: NA
d_call: NA
cdr3_nt: TGTGCCAGCAGCCAAGCTGTGGGGGAGGCCGGAGATACGCAGTATTTT
cdr3_aa: CASSQAVGEAGDTQYF

j_call: TRBJ1-6
v_call: TRBV29-1
clone_size: many
d_call: NA
cdr3_nt: TGCAGCGTTGAAATCCTCCACTTT
cdr3_aa: CSVEILHF

j_call: TRBJ2-2
v_call: TRBV6-2/TRBV6-3
clone_size: many
d_call: NA
cdr3_nt: TGTGCCAGCAGTTACTCGATCGAGTGGGTTGACACCGGGGAGCTGTTTTTT
cdr3_aa: CASSYSIEWVDTGELFF

j_call: TRBJ2-5
v_call: TRBV7-2
clone_size: many
d_call: NA
cdr3_nt: TGTGCCAGCAGCTTACGGTTGCAAGAGACCCAGTACTTC
cdr3_aa: CASSLRLQETQYF

j_call: TRBJ1-1
v_call: TRBV20-1
clone_size: few
d_call: NA
cdr3_nt: TGCAGTGCTAGTACCGGGGGGAAGAGGAACACTGAAGCTTTCTTT
cdr3_aa: CSASTGGKRNTEAFF

j_call: TRBJ1-2
v_call: TRBV5-1
clone_size: many
d_call: TRBD1
cdr3_nt: TGCGCCAGCAGCTTTACAGGGGGAGAAGGCTATGGCTACACCTTC
cdr3_aa: CASSFTGGEGYGYTF

j_call: TRBJ1-1
v_call: TRBV30
clone_size: many
d_call: TRBD1
cdr3_nt: TGTGCCTGGAGTGCCCTGACAGGGGGTCCCACTGAAGCTTTCTTT
cdr3_aa: CAWSALTGGPTEAFF

j_call: TRBJ1-1
v_call: TRBV12-3/TRBV12-4
clone_size: many
d_call: NA
cdr3_nt: TGTGCCAGCAGTCGACAGCGTCAGGCTTTCTTT
cdr3_aa: CASSRQRQAFF

j_call: TRBJ2-1
v_call: TRBV3-1
clone_size: many
d_call: TRBD2
cdr3_nt: TGTGCCAGCAGCCCGGGACTAGCGGGAGTCTATGAGCAGTTCTTC
cdr3_aa: CASSPGLAGVYEQFF

j_call: TRBJ2-3
v_call: TRBV12-3/TRBV12-4
clone_size: many
d_call: NA
cdr3_nt: TGTGCCAGCCGGGACTTCCGGAAGGGTACGCAGTATTTT
cdr3_aa: CASRDFRKGTQYF

j_call: TRBJ2-7
v_call: TRBV12-5
clone_size: few
d_call: NA
cdr3_nt: TGTGCTAGTGGACCAGGGTCTTCATACAGCTACGAGCAGTACTTC
cdr3_aa: CASGPGSSYSYEQYF

j_call: TRBJ2-5
v_call: TRBV11-2
clone_size: few
d_call: NA
cdr3_nt: TGTGCCAGCAGGGCCCGGGCGACAAGCCTCTCCCGAGAGACCCAGTACTTC
cdr3_aa: CASRARATSLSRETQYF

j_call: TRBJ2-7
v_call: TRBV7-2
clone_size: many
d_call: NA
cdr3_nt: TGTGCCAGCAGCCCCACCCAGGGAAGCTCCTACGAGCAGTACTTC
cdr3_aa: CASSPTQGSSYEQYF

j_call: TRBJ2-3
v_call: TRBV14
clone_size: NA
d_call: NA
cdr3_nt: TGTGCCAGCAGCCAATTCCACACAGATACGCAGTATTTT
cdr3_aa: CASSQFHTDTQYF

j_call: TRBJ2-3
v_call: TRBV12-3/TRBV12-4
clone_size: many
d_call: NA
cdr3_nt: TGTGCCAGCAGTTTACTAGCTACCACAGATACGCAGTATTTT
cdr3_aa: CASSLLATTDTQYF

j_call: TRBJ2-2
v_call: TRBV7-2
clone_size: NA
d_call: TRBD1
cdr3_nt: TGTGCCAGCAGCTTGAAGGGGACAGGGGGGCCCACCGGGGAGCTGTTTTTT
cdr3_aa: CASSLKGTGGPTGELFF

j_call: TRBJ1-1
v_call: TRBV7-8
clone_size: NA
d_call: NA
cdr3_nt: TGTGCCAGCAGCCCCACCCACGAAGCTTTCTTT
cdr3_aa: CASSPTHEAFF

j_call: TRBJ1-1
v_call: TRBV7-2
clone_size: few
d_call: TRBD1
cdr3_nt: TGTGCCAGCAGCTTTGATGGAACAGGGGACACTGAAGCTTTCTTT
cdr3_aa: CASSFDGTGDTEAFF

j_call: TRBJ1-5
v_call: TRBV20-1
clone_size: many
d_call: NA
cdr3_nt: TGCAGTGCTAGAGATGGGTATTTGGGTCAGCCCCAGCATTTT
cdr3_aa: CSARDGYLGQPQHF

j_call: TRBJ2-6
v_call: TRBV12-3/TRBV12-4
clone_size: many
d_call: NA
cdr3_nt: TGTGCCAGCACTGGACCCTCTGGGGCCAACGTCCTGACTTTC
cdr3_aa: CASTGPSGANVLTF

j_call: TRBJ2-7
v_call: TRBV5-1
clone_size: many
d_call: TRBD2
cdr3_nt: TGCGCCAGCAGCCAGTCTAGCGGGAGGGCCGGTTCTTACGAGCAGTACTTC
cdr3_aa: CASSQSSGRAGSYEQYF

j_call: TRBJ2-1
v_call: TRBV7-8
clone_size: many
d_call: NA
cdr3_nt: TGTGCCAGCAGCCCCTATAGAAGTGAGCAGTTCTTC
cdr3_aa: CASSPYRSEQFF

j_call: TRBJ2-1
v_call: TRBV7-6
clone_size: many
d_call: NA
cdr3_nt: TGTGCCAGCAGCTTAGTGGCCAGGGGGGGCGATGAGCAGTTCTTC
cdr3_aa: CASSLVARGGDEQFF

j_call: TRBJ1-2
v_call: TRBV7-3
clone_size: many
d_call: NA
cdr3_nt: TGTGCCAGCAGCTTAACGGACGGGTATGGCTACACCTTC
cdr3_aa: CASSLTDGYGYTF

j_call: TRBJ2-7
v_call: TRBV18
clone_size: few
d_call: TRBD1
cdr3_nt: TGTGCCAGCTCACCGCCCGGGACAGGGTACGAGCAGTACTTC
cdr3_aa: CASSPPGTGYEQYF

j_call: TRBJ2-1
v_call: TRBV4-2
clone_size: many
d_call: TRBD1
cdr3_nt: TGTGCCAGCAGCCACCAAGACAGGGGGAATGAGCAGTTCTTC
cdr3_aa: CASSHQDRGNEQFF

j_call: TRBJ1-2
v_call: TRBV6-6
clone_size: many
d_call: NA
cdr3_nt: TGTGCCAGCAGTTACTTGATAAATTGGGACGGACAAATGAGAGGCTACACCTTC
cdr3_aa: CASSYLINWDGQMRGYTF

j_call: TRBJ1-2
v_call: TRBV7-9
clone_size: many
d_call: NA
cdr3_nt: TGTGCCAGCAGCTTGAGAGAGGGCAGCTATGGCTACACCTTC
cdr3_aa: CASSLREGSYGYTF

j_call: TRBJ2-1
v_call: TRBV7-2
clone_size: many
d_call: TRBD1
cdr3_nt: TGTGCCAGCAGCCCGAGGGACAGGGATATGAATGAGCAGTTCTTC
cdr3_aa: CASSPRDRDMNEQFF

j_call: TRBJ1-2
v_call: TRBV11-2
clone_size: many
d_call: NA
cdr3_nt: TGTGCCAGCAGCTTAGGGCCGGAAGAATATGGCTACACCTTC
cdr3_aa: CASSLGPEEYGYTF

j_call: TRBJ2-3
v_call: TRBV29-1
clone_size: many
d_call: NA
cdr3_nt: TGCAGCGTTGAATCCGGGAACACAGATACGCAGTATTTT
cdr3_aa: CSVESGNTDTQYF

j_call: TRBJ2-1
v_call: TRBV19
clone_size: few
d_call: TRBD2
cdr3_nt: TGTGCCAGTAGGGCTAGCGGTAACGTGGACAATGAGCAGTTCTTC
cdr3_aa: CASRASGNVDNEQFF

j_call: TRBJ2-1
v_call: TRBV4-1
clone_size: many
d_call: NA
cdr3_nt: TGCGCCAGCAGCTCGGACTACGGCGGGACGACTGACAATGAGCAGTTCTTC
cdr3_aa: CASSSDYGGTTDNEQFF

j_call: TRBJ1-6
v_call: TRBV20-1
clone_size: many
d_call: NA
cdr3_nt: TGCAGTGCTAGAGACTTCGGGATTCGGTCACCCCTCCACTTT
cdr3_aa: CSARDFGIRSPLHF

j_call: TRBJ2-2
v_call: TRBV7-2
clone_size: NA
d_call: TRBD2
cdr3_nt: TGTGCCAGCAGACTAGCGGGAAACGGGGAGCTGTTTTTT
cdr3_aa: CASRLAGNGELFF

j_call: TRBJ2-2
v_call: TRBV10-1
clone_size: few
d_call: TRBD2
cdr3_nt: TGCGCCATCCACAGCGGGGGTCGAAGAACCGGGGAGCTGTTTTTT
cdr3_aa: CAIHSGGRRTGELFF

j_call: TRBJ1-4
v_call: TRBV11-2
clone_size: many
d_call: NA
cdr3_nt: TGTGCCAGCAGCACCAGGGTTCAGGCCGTCGGTGAAAAACTGTTTTTT
cdr3_aa: CASSTRVQAVGEKLFF

j_call: TRBJ2-5
v_call: TRBV9
clone_size: NA
d_call: TRBD2
cdr3_nt: TGTGCCAGCAGCGCGGAGACTAGCTGGGAGACCCAGTACTTC
cdr3_aa: CASSAETSWETQYF

j_call: TRBJ1-2
v_call: TRBV29-1
clone_size: many
d_call: TRBD1
cdr3_nt: TGCAGCGTTGAAGTCGGACAGGGGGAGGGCGGCTACACCTTC
cdr3_aa: CSVEVGQGEGGYTF

j_call: TRBJ1-2
v_call: TRBV29-1
clone_size: many
d_call: NA
cdr3_nt: TGCAGCGTTGTCCAAGGGCGCGGCTACACCTTC
cdr3_aa: CSVVQGRGYTF

j_call: TRBJ1-5
v_call: TRBV7-2
clone_size: many
d_call: NA
cdr3_nt: TGTGCCAGCAGCTTAAACAGGGTTGGGCCCCAGCATTTT
cdr3_aa: CASSLNRVGPQHF

j_call: TRBJ1-2
v_call: TRBV20-1
clone_size: many
d_call: NA
cdr3_nt: TGCAGTGCTAGAGGCCAGGTATATGGCTACACCTTC
cdr3_aa: CSARGQVYGYTF

j_call: TRBJ1-5
v_call: TRBV6-2/TRBV6-3
clone_size: few
d_call: NA
cdr3_nt: TGTGCCAGCACCCTAAGGGGGGGGCCAAGCAATCAGCCCCAGCATTTT
cdr3_aa: CASTLRGGPSNQPQHF